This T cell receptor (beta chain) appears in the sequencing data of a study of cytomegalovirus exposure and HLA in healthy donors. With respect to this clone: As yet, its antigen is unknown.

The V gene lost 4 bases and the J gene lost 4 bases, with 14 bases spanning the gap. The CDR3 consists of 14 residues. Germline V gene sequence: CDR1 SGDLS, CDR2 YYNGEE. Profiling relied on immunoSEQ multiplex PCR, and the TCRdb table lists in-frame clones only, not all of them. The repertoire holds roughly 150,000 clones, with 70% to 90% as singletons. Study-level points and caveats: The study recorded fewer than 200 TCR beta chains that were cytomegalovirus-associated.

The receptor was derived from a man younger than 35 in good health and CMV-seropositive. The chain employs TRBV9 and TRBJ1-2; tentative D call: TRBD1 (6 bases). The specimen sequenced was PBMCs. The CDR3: CASSFKEGGYGYTF. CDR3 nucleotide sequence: TGTGCCAGCAGCTTCAAAGAAGGGGGCTATGGCTACACCTTC.